This TCR beta chain was sequenced in a study of cytomegalovirus exposure and HLA in healthy donors. Study-wide results and caveats: Earlier findings revealed that most TCR beta V segments proved productive either about 87% or about 30% of the time. Sequences of the TCR beta chain were said to predict the HLA-A and HLA-B alleles of most subjects accurately. With later analysis, a missense DCLRE1C variant became linked to TCR beta V- and J-gene trimming.

In the PCR, 60 Vbeta and 13 Jbeta primers were used. Here immunoSEQ multiplex PCR was the method, and the copy in TCRdb shows in-frame clones only, minus some. Of 190,000 or so clones in the sample, approximately 82% were seen once. This CDR3 is built from 18 residues. Germline V lookup: CDR1 SGHRS, CDR2 YFSETQ. V was pared by 1 base and J by 0 bases, with 18 bases between. Details on this clone: What it binds is not known.

The clonotype originates from a woman in her forties or fifties in good health and CMV-seropositive. The rearrangement links TRBV5-1 to TRBJ2-3; weak D call: TRBD2 (5 bases). Sequencing input: PBMCs. CDR3 DNA: TGCGCCAGCAGCTTGTCGGGCCGGGGTGCCACTAGCACAGATACGCAGTATTTT. Amino acids: CASSLSGRGATSTDTQYF.